A selection of T cell receptor beta chains follows, all from one sample in a study of T cell clones after liver transplantation. Sequencing was performed with immunoSEQ multiplex PCR; in TCRdb, only in-frame clones are kept and a portion is missing. The data hold about 100,000 clones, with approximately 85% observed a single time. The material sequenced was CD4+ T cells from blood, taken before liver transplant. These receptors were collected from a human donor who received a liver transplant. Each CDR3 is given with its conserved first and last residue. The D gene is left open where the match is weak. Size values are once, few and many counts, or a class for expanded clones, and some rows have none.

D gene	V gene	clone size	J gene	CDR3 protein	CDR3 DNA
TRBD2	TRBV18	-	TRBJ2-7	CASSREAGGPYEQYF	TGTGCCAGCTCACGAGAAGCGGGAGGGCCCTACGAGCAGTACTTC
-	TRBV11-3	-	TRBJ2-2	CASSRRTVDAGELFF	TGTGCCAGCAGCCGGAGGACGGTTGACGCCGGGGAGCTGTTTTTT
-	TRBV14	-	TRBJ2-7	CASSQTQESLQYF	TGTGCCAGCAGCCAAACCCAGGAGAGTCTTCAGTACTTC
TRBD1	TRBV19	-	TRBJ1-4	CASSTGGVGTNEKLFF	TGTGCCAGTAGTACAGGGGGTGTCGGAACTAATGAAAAACTGTTTTTT
-	TRBV6-5	-	TRBJ1-2	CASRPGANYGYTF	TGTGCCAGCAGACCCGGAGCTAACTATGGCTACACCTTC
-	TRBV2	-	TRBJ1-5	CASSSDHNQPQHF	TGTGCCAGCAGTAGCGATCACAATCAGCCCCAGCATTTT
TRBD2	TRBV2	-	TRBJ2-7	CASTFRLAGGPSSYEQYF	TGTGCCAGCACTTTTCGACTAGCGGGAGGGCCCAGCTCCTACGAGCAGTACTTC
-	TRBV6-6	once	TRBJ2-2	CASTPGRAGELFF	TGTGCCAGCACCCCGGGGCGTGCCGGGGAGCTGTTTTTT
-	TRBV7-3	-	TRBJ2-3	CASSFGGNTDTQYF	TGTGCCAGCAGCTTTGGCGGAAACACAGATACGCAGTATTTT
-	TRBV7-2	-	TRBJ2-7	CASSYTGSYEQYF	TGTGCCAGCAGTTACACAGGGTCCTACGAGCAGTACTTC
-	TRBV9	-	TRBJ2-1	CASSVEAGGLNNEQFF	TGTGCCAGCAGCGTAGAGGCTGGGGGACTCAACAATGAGCAGTTCTTC
-	TRBV4-3	-	TRBJ2-2	CASSLTGELFF	TGCGCCAGCAGCCTTACCGGGGAGCTGTTTTTT
TRBD2	TRBV4-2	-	TRBJ2-1	CASSLSGRTDNEQFF	TGTGCCAGCAGCCTCAGCGGGAGAACGGACAATGAGCAGTTCTTC
-	TRBV28	few	TRBJ2-5	CASSLSPWRGQETQYF	TGTGCCAGCAGTTTATCCCCATGGAGGGGCCAAGAGACCCAGTACTTC
TRBD2	TRBV7-8	-	TRBJ2-7	CASSLGREVSEQYF	TGTGCCAGCAGCTTAGGGCGGGAGGTATCCGAGCAGTACTTC
-	TRBV11-2	-	TRBJ2-1	CASSPGMFPSNEQFF	TGTGCCAGCAGCCCAGGCATGTTCCCCTCCAATGAGCAGTTCTTC
TRBD2	TRBV18	once	TRBJ2-1	CASSPPGGTYHEQFF	TGTGCCAGCTCACCACCGGGGGGGACCTATCATGAGCAGTTCTTC
TRBD2	TRBV27	-	TRBJ2-7	CASRPTSGVGYF	TGTGCCAGCAGACCTACTAGCGGGGTAGGGTACTTC
-	TRBV5-1	-	TRBJ1-1	CATRRGNTEAFF	TGCGCCACCAGACGGGGGAACACTGAAGCTTTCTTT
-	TRBV10-2	-	TRBJ1-4	CASRAGVATNEKLFF	TGCGCCAGCAGAGCAGGGGTAGCAACTAATGAAAAACTGTTTTTT
-	TRBV29-1	few	TRBJ2-1	CSVMPREYNEQFF	TGCAGCGTGATGCCCCGGGAATACAATGAGCAGTTCTTC
-	TRBV19	many	TRBJ2-3	CASNRGGRTDTQYF	TGTGCCAGTAATAGGGGGGGCCGCACAGATACGCAGTATTTT
TRBD1	TRBV28	-	TRBJ1-2	CASRRQGALGYTF	TGTGCCAGCAGAAGACAGGGGGCGCTGGGCTACACCTTC
-	TRBV19	-	TRBJ2-6	CASSSSSLGGANVLTF	TGTGCCAGTAGTAGCTCCTCCTTGGGGGGGGCCAACGTCCTGACTTTC
-	TRBV6-5	-	TRBJ1-3	CASSIGGVSGNTIYF	TGTGCCAGCAGTATAGGGGGGGTCTCTGGAAACACCATATATTTT
-	TRBV7-2	-	TRBJ2-3	CASSSAVADTQYF	TGTGCCAGCAGTTCTGCGGTGGCAGATACGCAGTATTTT